The sequence of this T cell receptor (beta chain) was determined in a study of T cell responses to AZD1222 COVID-19 vaccine. With regard to this clone: No antigen is known for it.

Study-wide results and caveats: Nearly half of spike-specific TCRs reportedly target variant regions that are unmutated in the B.1.351 and B.1.1.7 variants. Most donors were white British and more were female, and clonal diversity was possibly underestimated.

The germline CDR1 and CDR2 sequences are SGHRS and YFSETQ. V lost 1 base and J lost 4, with 6 bases in between. This CDR3 has 13 residues. Sequencing used immunoSEQ multiplex PCR; TCRdb keeps in-frame clones, though not all of them. The sample has 150,000 to 200,000 clones, roughly 91% seen once. The specimen was peripheral blood, collected 28 days after the second AZD1222 dose. The rearrangement joins TRBV5-1 to TRBJ2-1; D ambiguous. The TCR was taken from an adult who received the AZD1222 COVID-19 vaccine. In DNA form, the CDR3 reads TGCGCCAGCAGCTTGCCAGAGTACAATGAGCAGTTCTTC. Amino acid sequence: CASSLPEYNEQFF.